Below are 3 T cell receptor beta chains sequenced from a single sample in a study of blood T cell repertoires in COVID-19. Sequencing was performed with immunoSEQ multiplex PCR; in TCRdb, only in-frame clones are kept and a portion is missing. There are fewer than 40,000 clones in the sample; around 90% occur only once, and 9.9% lies in the top ten. The sample taken for sequencing was peripheral blood. These receptors were taken from a human donor with active COVID-19. The donor label of this sample is uncertain.

V and J are TRBV7-6 and TRBJ2-2; D is uncertain. From germline, CDR1 is SGHVS and CDR2 FNYEAQ. Trimming left V 0 bases short and J 4 bases short, with 9 bases between. CDR3 length: 15 residues. The CDR3 protein is CASSLAASGTGELFF. The CDR3 DNA reads as TGTGCCAGCAGCTTAGCCGCCTCGGGCACCGGGGAGCTGTTTTTT.

The chain joins TRBV3-1 (or the pseudogene TRBV3-2) to TRBJ2-7; 11 positions match TRBD2. This CDR3 spans 16 amino acids. The germline V gene encodes CDR1 LGHDT and CDR2 YNNKEL (reference sequence). Unmatched junction bases numbered 3, after V lost 0 bases and J lost 2 bases. This CDR3 reads CASSQETSGGTYEQYF. CDR3 bases: TGTGCCAGCAGCCAAGAAACTAGCGGGGGAACCTACGAGCAGTACTTC.

The table lists this clone with a few counts. The rearrangement links TRBV9 to TRBJ1-2, with D possibly being TRBD1 (6 bases). The CDR3 covers 13 residues. Per germline, CDR1 SGDLS and CDR2 YYNGEE. V was clipped by 4 bases and J by 3 bases, with 10 bases between them. CDR3 loop: CASSSQGDYGYTF. The CDR3 DNA reads as TGTGCCAGCAGCTCACAGGGAGACTATGGCTACACCTTC.